A selection of T cell receptor beta chains follows, all from one sample in a study of T cells after yellow fever vaccination. TCRdb analysed the 5' RACE reads with MiXCR anew, one entry per CDR3 protein. The sample has some 390,000 distinct CDR3 sequences, 18% seen once; the top ten hold roughly a sixth. Material: PBMCs, obtained before the yellow fever booster vaccination. Every receptor here comes from a man between 18 and 35 years old who received the YFV17D yellow fever vaccine. CDR3s include the opening cysteine and the closing phenylalanine or tryptophan. The order of the fields is V gene, CDR3 length, J gene, clone size, D gene, CDR3 protein, CDR3 DNA. A D gene is named only where the DNA matches it firmly. The size of a clone is reported for some rows only, either as once, few or many, or as a class for expanded clones.

v_gene: TRBV18; len: 14; j_gene: TRBJ2-5; abundance: -; d_gene: -; CDR3aa: CASSPSLIQETQYF; CDR3nt: TGTGCCAGCTCACCAAGCTTGATTCAAGAGACCCAGTACTTC
v_gene: TRBV7-6; len: 14; j_gene: TRBJ2-1; abundance: many; d_gene: -; CDR3aa: CASSRDGGYNEQFF; CDR3nt: TGTGCCAGCAGCCGGGACGGAGGCTACAATGAGCAGTTCTTC
v_gene: TRBV5-1; len: 14; j_gene: TRBJ2-1; abundance: few; d_gene: TRBD2; CDR3aa: CASSLASGVYEQFF; CDR3nt: TGCGCCAGCAGCTTGGCTAGCGGGGTCTATGAGCAGTTCTTC
v_gene: TRBV12-3/TRBV12-4; len: 13; j_gene: TRBJ2-5; abundance: few; d_gene: -; CDR3aa: CASSPSGSETQYF; CDR3nt: TGTGCCAGCAGTCCCTCTGGTAGCGAGACCCAGTACTTC
v_gene: TRBV7-9; len: 15; j_gene: TRBJ2-3; abundance: few; d_gene: -; CDR3aa: CASSPPRLTTDTQYF; CDR3nt: TGTGCCAGCAGCCCCCCACGCTTGACCACAGATACGCAGTATTTT
v_gene: TRBV27; len: 14; j_gene: TRBJ1-3; abundance: few; d_gene: -; CDR3aa: CASGKGVAGNTIYF; CDR3nt: TGTGCCAGCGGCAAGGGGGTTGCGGGAAACACCATATATTTT
v_gene: TRBV7-3; len: 14; j_gene: TRBJ2-1; abundance: few; d_gene: -; CDR3aa: CASSLYSRGNEQFF; CDR3nt: TGTGCCAGCAGCTTATATTCCAGGGGAAATGAGCAGTTCTTC
v_gene: TRBV5-1; len: 15; j_gene: TRBJ2-5; abundance: few; d_gene: -; CDR3aa: CASSPLRGAQETQYF; CDR3nt: TGCGCCAGCAGCCCCCTCCGGGGGGCTCAAGAGACCCAGTACTTC
v_gene: TRBV7-2; len: 16; j_gene: TRBJ2-5; abundance: few; d_gene: -; CDR3aa: CASSDHEAERRETQYF; CDR3nt: TGTGCCAGCAGCGACCACGAGGCGGAGCGGAGGGAGACCCAGTACTTC
v_gene: TRBV27; len: 16; j_gene: TRBJ2-7; abundance: few; d_gene: TRBD1; CDR3aa: CASSFGVGTGDYEQYF; CDR3nt: TGTGCCAGCAGTTTCGGTGTAGGGACAGGGGACTACGAGCAGTACTTC
v_gene: TRBV25-1; len: 13; j_gene: TRBJ2-3; abundance: many; d_gene: -; CDR3aa: CASSEHYTDTQYF; CDR3nt: TGTGCCAGCAGTGAGCACTACACAGATACGCAGTATTTT
v_gene: TRBV6-6; len: 18; j_gene: TRBJ2-1; abundance: -; d_gene: TRBD1; CDR3aa: CASSYFLRTGGACNEQFF; CDR3nt: TGTGCCAGCAGTTACTTCCTCCGGACAGGGGGCGCTTGTAATGAGCAGTTCTTC
v_gene: TRBV12-3/TRBV12-4; len: 15; j_gene: TRBJ2-2; abundance: -; d_gene: -; CDR3aa: CASSLTRENTGELFF; CDR3nt: TGTGCCAGCAGTTTAACCAGGGAGAACACCGGGGAGCTGTTTTTT
v_gene: TRBV3-1; len: 14; j_gene: TRBJ2-2; abundance: many; d_gene: -; CDR3aa: CASSQGGNTGELFF; CDR3nt: TGTGCCAGCAGCCAAGGAGGAAACACCGGGGAGCTGTTTTTT
v_gene: TRBV4-2; len: 15; j_gene: TRBJ1-5; abundance: -; d_gene: -; CDR3aa: CASSQAAVNNQPQHF; CDR3nt: TGTGCCAGCAGCCAAGCAGCGGTTAACAATCAGCCCCAGCATTTT
v_gene: TRBV5-1; len: 12; j_gene: TRBJ2-7; abundance: medium-sized; d_gene: -; CDR3aa: CASGFGSYEQYF; CDR3nt: TGCGCCAGTGGATTTGGGTCCTACGAGCAGTACTTC
v_gene: TRBV5-1; len: 13; j_gene: TRBJ2-2; abundance: many; d_gene: -; CDR3aa: CASSPLITGELFF; CDR3nt: TGCGCCAGCAGCCCACTTATCACCGGGGAGCTGTTTTTT
v_gene: TRBV6-4; len: 17; j_gene: TRBJ2-1; abundance: -; d_gene: TRBD2; CDR3aa: CASSPFWTSGVHNEQFF; CDR3nt: TGTGCCAGCAGTCCTTTCTGGACTAGCGGGGTCCACAATGAGCAGTTCTTC
v_gene: TRBV7-9; len: 13; j_gene: TRBJ2-5; abundance: many; d_gene: -; CDR3aa: CASSLRPRETQYF; CDR3nt: TGTGCCAGCAGCTTAAGGCCCCGGGAGACCCAGTACTTC
v_gene: TRBV29-1; len: 16; j_gene: TRBJ2-5; abundance: -; d_gene: TRBD2; CDR3aa: CSVLSLAGGAWETQYF; CDR3nt: TGCAGCGTTTTATCGCTAGCGGGGGGGGCTTGGGAGACCCAGTACTTC
v_gene: TRBV4-3; len: 13; j_gene: TRBJ2-2; abundance: -; d_gene: -; CDR3aa: CASSQDFTGELFF; CDR3nt: TGCGCCAGCAGCCAAGATTTCACCGGGGAGCTGTTTTTT
v_gene: TRBV20-1; len: 14; j_gene: TRBJ1-5; abundance: many; d_gene: -; CDR3aa: CSARDVGAGQPQHF; CDR3nt: TGCAGTGCTAGAGATGTGGGGGCGGGTCAGCCCCAGCATTTT
v_gene: TRBV15; len: 13; j_gene: TRBJ2-1; abundance: -; d_gene: -; CDR3aa: CATSRDQGPGEFF; CDR3nt: TGTGCCACCAGCAGAGATCAGGGGCCTGGGGAGTTCTTC
v_gene: TRBV18; len: 18; j_gene: TRBJ2-3; abundance: few; d_gene: -; CDR3aa: CASSLYSPAGALTDTQYF; CDR3nt: TGTGCCAGCTCACTATACTCACCGGCGGGGGCTTTAACAGATACGCAGTATTTT
v_gene: TRBV5-5; len: 14; j_gene: TRBJ1-2; abundance: -; d_gene: -; CDR3aa: CASSPWGTNYGYTF; CDR3nt: TGTGCCAGCAGCCCCTGGGGAACTAACTATGGCTACACCTTC
v_gene: TRBV10-3; len: 13; j_gene: TRBJ2-3; abundance: -; d_gene: TRBD2; CDR3aa: CAISGESTDTQYF; CDR3nt: TGTGCCATAAGCGGGGAAAGCACAGATACGCAGTATTTT
v_gene: TRBV29-1; len: 11; j_gene: TRBJ2-2; abundance: few; d_gene: -; CDR3aa: CGAEKTGELFF; CDR3nt: TGCGGGGCAGAGAAGACCGGGGAGCTGTTTTTT
v_gene: TRBV5-1; len: 15; j_gene: TRBJ2-7; abundance: few; d_gene: -; CDR3aa: CASSPMSGSGYEQYF; CDR3nt: TGCGCCAGCAGCCCTATGTCGGGGTCGGGATACGAGCAGTACTTC
v_gene: TRBV20-1; len: 15; j_gene: TRBJ1-6; abundance: few; d_gene: -; CDR3aa: CSAPWRGRDNSPLHF; CDR3nt: TGCAGTGCTCCCTGGAGGGGCAGGGATAATTCACCCCTCCACTTT